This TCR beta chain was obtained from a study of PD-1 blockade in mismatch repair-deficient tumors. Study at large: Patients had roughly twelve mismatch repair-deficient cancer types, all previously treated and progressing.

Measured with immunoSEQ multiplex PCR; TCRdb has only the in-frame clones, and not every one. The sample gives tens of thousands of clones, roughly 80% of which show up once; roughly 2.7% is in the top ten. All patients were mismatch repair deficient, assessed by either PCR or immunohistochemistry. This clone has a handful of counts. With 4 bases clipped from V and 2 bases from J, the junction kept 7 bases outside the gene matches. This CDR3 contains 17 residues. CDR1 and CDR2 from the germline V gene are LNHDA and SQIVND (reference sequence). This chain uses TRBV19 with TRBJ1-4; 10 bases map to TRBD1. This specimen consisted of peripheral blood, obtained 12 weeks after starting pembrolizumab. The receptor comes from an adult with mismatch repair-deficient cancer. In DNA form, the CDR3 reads TGTGCCAGTAGTAGCCCGACAGGGGGCGCGACTAATGAAAAACTGTTTTTT. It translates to CASSSPTGGATNEKLFF.